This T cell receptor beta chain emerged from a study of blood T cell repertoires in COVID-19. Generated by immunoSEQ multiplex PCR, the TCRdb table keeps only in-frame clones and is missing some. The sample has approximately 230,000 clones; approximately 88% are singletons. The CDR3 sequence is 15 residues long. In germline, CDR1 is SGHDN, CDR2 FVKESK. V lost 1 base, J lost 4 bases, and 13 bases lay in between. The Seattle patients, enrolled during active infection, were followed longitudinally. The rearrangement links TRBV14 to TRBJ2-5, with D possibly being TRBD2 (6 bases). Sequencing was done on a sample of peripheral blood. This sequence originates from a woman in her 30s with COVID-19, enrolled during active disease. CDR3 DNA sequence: TGTGCCAGCAGCCAAGCGTTTGGGGGAGGAGAGACCCAGTACTTC. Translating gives CASSQAFGGGETQYF.